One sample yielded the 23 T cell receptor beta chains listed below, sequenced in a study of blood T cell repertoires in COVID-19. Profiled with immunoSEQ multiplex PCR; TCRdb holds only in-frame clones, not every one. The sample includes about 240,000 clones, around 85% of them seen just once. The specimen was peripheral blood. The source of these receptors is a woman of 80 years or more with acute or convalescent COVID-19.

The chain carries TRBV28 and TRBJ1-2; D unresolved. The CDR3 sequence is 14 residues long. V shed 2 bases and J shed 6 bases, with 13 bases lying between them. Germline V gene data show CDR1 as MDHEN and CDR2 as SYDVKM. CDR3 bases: TGTGCCAGCAGTTTAAGGCCGGGTGCCGATGGCTACACCTTC. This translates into CASSLRPGADGYTF.

In nucleotides, the CDR3 is TGTGCCAGCAGTACCCAGGGGGGCAATGAGCAGTTCTTC. Amino acids: CASSTQGGNEQFF. J is TRBJ2-1 and V is TRBV7-2; D may be TRBD1 (7 bases). Germline-derived CDR1 and CDR2 are SGHTA and FQGNSA. The germline V and J ends were trimmed by 6 bases and 6 bases, with 12 bases remaining between them. The CDR3 extends over 13 amino acids. Complete variable domain (other parts from reference TRBV7-2 and TRBJ2-1): GAGVSQSPSNKVTEKGKDVELRCDPISGHTALYWYRQSLGQGLEFLIYFQGNSAPDKSGLPSDRFSAERTGGSVSTLTIQRTQQEDSAVYLCASSTQGGNEQFFGPGTRLTVL.

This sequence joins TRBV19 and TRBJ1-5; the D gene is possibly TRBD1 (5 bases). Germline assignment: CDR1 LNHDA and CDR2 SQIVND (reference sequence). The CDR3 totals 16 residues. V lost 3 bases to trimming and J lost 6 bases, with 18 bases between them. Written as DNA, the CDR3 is TGTGCCAGTAGTATTTCAGGGTCGAGGTTTGCTCAGCCCCAGCATTTT. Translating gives CASSISGSRFAQPQHF.

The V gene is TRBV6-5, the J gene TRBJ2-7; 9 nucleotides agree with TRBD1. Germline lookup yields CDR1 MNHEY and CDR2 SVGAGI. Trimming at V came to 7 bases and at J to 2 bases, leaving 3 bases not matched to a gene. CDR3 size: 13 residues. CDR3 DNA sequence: TGTGCCAGCAACAGGGGGCAGGCCTACGAGCAGTACTTC. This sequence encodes CASNRGQAYEQYF.

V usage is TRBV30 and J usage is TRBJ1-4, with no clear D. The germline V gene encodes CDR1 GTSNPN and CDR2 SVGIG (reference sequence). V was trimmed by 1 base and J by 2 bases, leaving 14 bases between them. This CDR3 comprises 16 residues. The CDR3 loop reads CAWSGARHITNEKLFF. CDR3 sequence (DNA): TGTGCCTGGAGTGGGGCCCGGCACATCACTAATGAAAAACTGTTTTTT.

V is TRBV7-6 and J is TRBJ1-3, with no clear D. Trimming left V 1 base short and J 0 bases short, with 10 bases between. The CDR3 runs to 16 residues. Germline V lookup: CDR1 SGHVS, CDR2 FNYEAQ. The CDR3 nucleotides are TGTGCCAGCAGCTTAGGGCCCCGATTCTCTGGAAACACCATATATTTT. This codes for CASSLGPRFSGNTIYF.

In DNA form, the CDR3 reads TGTGCCAGCAGCTTAGGCTGGACGGGGGAGACCCAGTACTTC. This codes for CASSLGWTGETQYF. The chain carries TRBV7-2 and TRBJ2-5; a weak D match, TRBD2 (5 bases). V gave up 1 base and J gave up 5 bases, with 11 bases separating them. The CDR3 extends over 14 amino acids. Germline V lookup: CDR1 SGHTA, CDR2 FQGNSA. The full variable domain, completed using reference TRBV7-2 and TRBJ2-5, is GAGVSQSPSNKVTEKGKDVELRCDPISGHTALYWYRQSLGQGLEFLIYFQGNSAPDKSGLPSDRFSAERTGGSVSTLTIQRTQQEDSAVYLCASSLGWTGETQYFGPGTRLLVL.

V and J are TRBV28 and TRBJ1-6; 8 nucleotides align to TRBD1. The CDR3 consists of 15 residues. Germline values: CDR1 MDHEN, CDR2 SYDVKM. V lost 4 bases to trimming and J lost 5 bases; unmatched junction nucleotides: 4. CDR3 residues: CASSYGDRNNSPLHF. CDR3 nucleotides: TGTGCCAGCAGTTATGGGGACAGGAATAATTCACCCCTCCACTTT.

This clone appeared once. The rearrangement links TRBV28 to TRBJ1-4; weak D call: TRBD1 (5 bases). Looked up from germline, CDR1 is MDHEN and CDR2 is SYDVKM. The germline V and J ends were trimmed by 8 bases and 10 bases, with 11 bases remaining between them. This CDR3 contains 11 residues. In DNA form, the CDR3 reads TGTGCCAGCGTAGGGGCTGCAAAACTGTTTTTT. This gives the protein CASVGAAKLFF.

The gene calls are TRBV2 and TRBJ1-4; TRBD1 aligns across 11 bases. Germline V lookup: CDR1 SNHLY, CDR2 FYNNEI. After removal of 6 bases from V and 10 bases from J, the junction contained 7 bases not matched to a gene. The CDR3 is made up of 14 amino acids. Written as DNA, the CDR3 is TGTGCCAGCAGACCCGGGACAGGGGGAGGAAAACTGTTTTTT. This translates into CASRPGTGGGKLFF. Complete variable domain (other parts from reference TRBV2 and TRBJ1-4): EPEVTQTPSHQVTQMGQEVILRCVPISNHLYFYWYRQILGQKVEFLVSFYNNEISEKSEIFDDQFSVERPDGSNFTLKIRSTKLEDSAMYFCASRPGTGGGKLFFGSGTQLSVL.

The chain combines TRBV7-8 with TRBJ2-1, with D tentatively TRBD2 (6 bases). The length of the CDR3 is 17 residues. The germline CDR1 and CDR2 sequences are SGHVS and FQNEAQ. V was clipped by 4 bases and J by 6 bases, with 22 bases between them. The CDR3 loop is CASSYTWRVGSRNEQFF. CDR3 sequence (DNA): TGTGCCAGCAGCTACACCTGGAGGGTAGGTTCGCGCAATGAGCAGTTCTTC.

CDR3 amino acids: CASSLVAGREQYF. The CDR3 DNA sequence: TGTGCCAGCAGTTTGGTAGCGGGGAGAGAGCAGTACTTC. The chain links TRBV28 to TRBJ2-7, with TRBD2 matching over 8 bases. V lost 3 bases to trimming and J lost 7 bases; unmatched junction nucleotides: 5. The length of the CDR3 is 13 residues. Germline assignment: CDR1 MDHEN and CDR2 SYDVKM.

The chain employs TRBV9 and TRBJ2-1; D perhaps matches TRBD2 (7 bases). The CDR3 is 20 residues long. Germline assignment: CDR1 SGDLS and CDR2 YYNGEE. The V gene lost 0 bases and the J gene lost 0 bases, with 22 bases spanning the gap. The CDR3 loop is CASSVAVPGGHPSSYNEQFF. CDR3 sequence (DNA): TGTGCCAGCAGCGTAGCAGTTCCGGGGGGACACCCGAGCTCCTACAATGAGCAGTTCTTC.

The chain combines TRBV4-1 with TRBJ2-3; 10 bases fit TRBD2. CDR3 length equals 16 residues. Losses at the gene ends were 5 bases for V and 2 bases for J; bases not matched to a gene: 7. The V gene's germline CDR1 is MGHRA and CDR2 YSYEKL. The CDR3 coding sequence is TGCGCCAGCAGCGGGGTAGCGGGGGGAACCACAGATACGCAGTATTTT. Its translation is CASSGVAGGTTDTQYF.

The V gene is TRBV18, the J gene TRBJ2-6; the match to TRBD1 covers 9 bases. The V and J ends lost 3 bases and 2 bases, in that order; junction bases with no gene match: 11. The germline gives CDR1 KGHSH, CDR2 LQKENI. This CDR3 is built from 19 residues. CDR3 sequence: CASSPYPPGTGTGANVLTF. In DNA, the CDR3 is TGTGCCAGCTCACCTTATCCCCCCGGGACAGGGACTGGGGCCAACGTCCTGACTTTC. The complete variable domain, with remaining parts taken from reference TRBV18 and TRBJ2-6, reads NAGVMQNPRHLVRRRGQEARLRCSPMKGHSHVYWYRQLPEEGLKFMVYLQKENIIDESGMPKERFSAEFPKEGPSILRIQQVVRGDSAAYFCASSPYPPGTGTGANVLTFGAGSRLTVL.

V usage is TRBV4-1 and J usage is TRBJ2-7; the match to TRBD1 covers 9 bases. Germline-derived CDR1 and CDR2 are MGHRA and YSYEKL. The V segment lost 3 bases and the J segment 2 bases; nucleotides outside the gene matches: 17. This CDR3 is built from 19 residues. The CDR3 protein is CASSQATGTGYPSTYEQYF. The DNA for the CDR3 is TGCGCCAGCAGCCAGGCCACCGGGACAGGGTACCCGTCGACCTACGAGCAGTACTTC.

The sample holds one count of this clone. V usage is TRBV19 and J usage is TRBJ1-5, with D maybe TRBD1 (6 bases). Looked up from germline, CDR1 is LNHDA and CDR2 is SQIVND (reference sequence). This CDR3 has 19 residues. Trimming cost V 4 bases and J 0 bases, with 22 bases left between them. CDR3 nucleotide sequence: TGTGCCAGTAGTACCCGGTATTCAGGGGCCAATTATAGCAATCAGCCCCAGCATTTT. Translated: CASSTRYSGANYSNQPQHF.

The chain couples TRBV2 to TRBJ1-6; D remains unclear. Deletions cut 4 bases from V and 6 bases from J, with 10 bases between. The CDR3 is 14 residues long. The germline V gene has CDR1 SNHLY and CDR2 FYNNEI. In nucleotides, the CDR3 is TGTGCCAGCAGTGTACAACAGATTAATTCACCCCTCCACTTT. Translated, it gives CASSVQQINSPLHF. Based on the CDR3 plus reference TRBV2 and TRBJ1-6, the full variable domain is EPEVTQTPSHQVTQMGQEVILRCVPISNHLYFYWYRQILGQKVEFLVSFYNNEISEKSEIFDDQFSVERPDGSNFTLKIRSTKLEDSAMYFCASSVQQINSPLHFGNGTRLTVT.

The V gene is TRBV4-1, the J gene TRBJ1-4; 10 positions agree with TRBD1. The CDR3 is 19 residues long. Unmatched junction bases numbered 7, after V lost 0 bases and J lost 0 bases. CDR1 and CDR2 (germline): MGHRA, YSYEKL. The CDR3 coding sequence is TGCGCCAGCAGCCAAGATCGGGGACAGGGGTTTACAACTAATGAAAAACTGTTTTTT. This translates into CASSQDRGQGFTTNEKLFF.

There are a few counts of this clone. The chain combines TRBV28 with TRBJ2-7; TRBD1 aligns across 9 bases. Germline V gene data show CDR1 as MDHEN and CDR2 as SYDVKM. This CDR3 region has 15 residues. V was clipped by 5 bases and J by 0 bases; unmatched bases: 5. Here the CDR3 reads CASSRTGASSYEQYF. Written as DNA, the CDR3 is TGTGCCAGCAGTCGGACAGGGGCGAGCTCCTACGAGCAGTACTTC.

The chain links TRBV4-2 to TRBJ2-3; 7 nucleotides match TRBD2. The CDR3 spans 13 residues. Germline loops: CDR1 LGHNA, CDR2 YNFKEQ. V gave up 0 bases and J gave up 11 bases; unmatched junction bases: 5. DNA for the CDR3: TGTGCCAGCAGCCAAGAGGGAACGGGGGGGCAGTATTTT. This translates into CASSQEGTGGQYF.

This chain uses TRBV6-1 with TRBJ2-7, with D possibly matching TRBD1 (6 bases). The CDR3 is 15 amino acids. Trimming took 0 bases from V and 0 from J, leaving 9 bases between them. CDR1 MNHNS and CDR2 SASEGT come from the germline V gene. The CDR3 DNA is TGTGCCAGCAGTGAAGCCCCGGACAGCTCCTACGAGCAGTACTTC. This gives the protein CASSEAPDSSYEQYF.

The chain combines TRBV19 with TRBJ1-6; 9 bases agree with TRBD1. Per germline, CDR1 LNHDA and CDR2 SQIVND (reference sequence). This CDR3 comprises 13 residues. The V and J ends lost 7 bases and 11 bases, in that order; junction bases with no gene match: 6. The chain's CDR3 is CASMGGQGTPLHF. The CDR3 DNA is TGTGCCAGTATGGGGGGACAGGGCACACCCCTCCACTTT.